This T cell receptor (beta chain) is from a study of cytomegalovirus exposure and HLA in healthy donors. PCR employed 60 Vbeta and 13 Jbeta primers. Generated by immunoSEQ multiplex PCR, the TCRdb table keeps only in-frame clones and is missing some. This repertoire shows about 110,000 clones, 82% found once; its top ten account for approximately 2.5%. V was trimmed by 8 bases and J by 0 bases, leaving 7 bases between them. CDR3 length: 12 amino acids. The germline V gene has CDR1 WNHNN and CDR2 SYGVQD (reference sequence). Sequences were obtained from PBMCs. The chain carries TRBV10-1 and TRBJ1-2; D ambiguous. The source of this sequence is a man younger than 40 in good health and CMV-seropositive. CDR3 nucleotides: TGCGCCAGCCTTCAGACTAACTATGGCTACACCTTC. Translating it yields CASLQTNYGYTF.